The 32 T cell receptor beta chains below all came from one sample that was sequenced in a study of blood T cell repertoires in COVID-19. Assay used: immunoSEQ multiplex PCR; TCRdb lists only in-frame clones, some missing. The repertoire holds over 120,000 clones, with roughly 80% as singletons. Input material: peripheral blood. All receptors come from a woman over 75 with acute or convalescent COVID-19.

This CDR3 is CATSEGQGVFYEQYF. The CDR3 region has the DNA TGTGCCACCAGTGAAGGACAGGGGGTTTTCTACGAGCAGTACTTC. The gene calls are TRBV24-1 and TRBJ2-7; TRBD1 matches at 10 bases. CDR3 length: 15 amino acids. From germline, CDR1 is KGHDR and CDR2 SFDVKD. V lost 4 bases, J lost 3 bases, and 5 bases stayed unmatched.

The CDR3 DNA follows: TGTGCCAGTAGTCGGGACCCTCAAGGGGACTACTATGGCTACACCTTC. As protein: CASSRDPQGDYYGYTF. The rearrangement joins TRBV19 to TRBJ1-2; TRBD1 might be the D (5 bases). The germline V and J ends were trimmed by 5 bases and 3 bases, with 19 bases remaining between them. This CDR3 spans 16 amino acids. Germline V gives CDR1 LNHDA, CDR2 SQIVND (reference sequence).

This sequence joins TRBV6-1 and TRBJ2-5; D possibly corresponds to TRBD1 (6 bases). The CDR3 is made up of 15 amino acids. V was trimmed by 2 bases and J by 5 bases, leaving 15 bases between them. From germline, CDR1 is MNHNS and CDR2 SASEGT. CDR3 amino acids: CASSESPGAVETQYF. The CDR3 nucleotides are TGTGCCAGCAGTGAATCTCCAGGGGCGGTGGAGACCCAGTACTTC.

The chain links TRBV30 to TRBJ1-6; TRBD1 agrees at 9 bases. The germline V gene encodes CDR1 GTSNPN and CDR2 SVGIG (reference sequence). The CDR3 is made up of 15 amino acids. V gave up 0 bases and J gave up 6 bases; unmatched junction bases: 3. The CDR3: CAWSVPGQGNSPLHF. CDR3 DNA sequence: TGTGCCTGGAGTGTACCGGGACAGGGTAATTCACCCCTCCACTTT.

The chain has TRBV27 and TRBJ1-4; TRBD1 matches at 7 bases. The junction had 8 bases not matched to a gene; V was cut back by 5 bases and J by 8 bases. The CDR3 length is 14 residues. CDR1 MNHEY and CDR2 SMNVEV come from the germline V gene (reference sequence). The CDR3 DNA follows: TGTGCCAGCAGTGCTGACAGGGCCCGCGAAAAACTGTTTTTT. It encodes CASSADRAREKLFF. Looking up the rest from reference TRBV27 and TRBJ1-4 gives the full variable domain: EAQVTQNPRYLITVTGKKLTVTCSQNMNHEYMSWYRQDPGLGLRQIYYSMNVEVTDKGDVPEGYKVSRKEKRNFPLILESPSPNQTSLYFCASSADRAREKLFFGSGTQLSVL.

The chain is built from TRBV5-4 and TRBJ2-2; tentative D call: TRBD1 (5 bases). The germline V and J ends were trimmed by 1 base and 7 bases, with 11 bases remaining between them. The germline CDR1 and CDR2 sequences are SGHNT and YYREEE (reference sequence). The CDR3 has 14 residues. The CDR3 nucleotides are TGTGCCAGCAGCTTGATGGGGCGTCACGGGGAGCTGTTTTTT. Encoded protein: CASSLMGRHGELFF. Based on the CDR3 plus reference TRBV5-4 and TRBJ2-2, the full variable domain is ETGVTQSPTHLIKTRGQQVTLRCSSQSGHNTVSWYQQALGQGPQFIFQYYREEENGRGNFPPRFSGLQFPNYSSELNVNALELDDSALYLCASSLMGRHGELFFGEGSRLTVL.

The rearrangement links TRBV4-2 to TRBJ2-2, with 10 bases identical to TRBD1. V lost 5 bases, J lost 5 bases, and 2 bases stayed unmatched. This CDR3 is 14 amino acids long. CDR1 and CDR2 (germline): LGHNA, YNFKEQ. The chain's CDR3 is CASSRQGATGELFF. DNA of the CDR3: TGTGCCAGCAGCAGACAGGGGGCTACCGGGGAGCTGTTTTTT.

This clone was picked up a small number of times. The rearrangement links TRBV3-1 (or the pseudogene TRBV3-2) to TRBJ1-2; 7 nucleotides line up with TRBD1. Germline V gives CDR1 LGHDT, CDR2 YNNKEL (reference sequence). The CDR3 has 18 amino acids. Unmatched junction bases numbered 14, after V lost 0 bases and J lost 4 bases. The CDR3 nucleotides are TGTGCCAGCAGCCAAGACGGGACAGCACGACCGGGGGCCTATGGCTACACCTTC. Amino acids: CASSQDGTARPGAYGYTF.

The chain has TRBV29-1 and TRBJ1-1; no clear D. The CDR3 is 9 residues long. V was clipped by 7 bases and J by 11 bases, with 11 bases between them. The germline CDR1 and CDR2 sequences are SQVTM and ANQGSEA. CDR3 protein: CSDGEGAFF. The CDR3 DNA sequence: TGCAGCGACGGGGAAGGCGCTTTCTTT.

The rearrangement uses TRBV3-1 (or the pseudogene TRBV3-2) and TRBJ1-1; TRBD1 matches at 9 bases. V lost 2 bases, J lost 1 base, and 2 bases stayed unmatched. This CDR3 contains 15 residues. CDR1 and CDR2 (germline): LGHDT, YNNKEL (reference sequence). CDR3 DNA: TGTGCCAGCAGCCAATTGGACAGGGGGAACACTGAAGCTTTCTTT. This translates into CASSQLDRGNTEAFF.

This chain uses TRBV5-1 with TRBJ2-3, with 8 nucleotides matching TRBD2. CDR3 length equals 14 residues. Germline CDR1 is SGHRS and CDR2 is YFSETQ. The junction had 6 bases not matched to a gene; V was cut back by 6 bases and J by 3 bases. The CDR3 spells CASTPGGPTDTQYF. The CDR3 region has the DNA TGCGCCAGCACACCGGGGGGGCCGACAGATACGCAGTATTTT.

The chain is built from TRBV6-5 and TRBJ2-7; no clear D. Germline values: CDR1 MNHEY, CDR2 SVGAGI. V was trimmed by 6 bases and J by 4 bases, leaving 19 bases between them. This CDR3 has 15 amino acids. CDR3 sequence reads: CASRTLSGLVYEQYF. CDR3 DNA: TGTGCCAGCAGGACCCTCTCAGGCCTCGTATACGAGCAGTACTTC.

The CDR3 region has the DNA TGTGCCAGCTCCACCGGGGGGGAAGCTTTCTTT. Translated, it gives CASSTGGEAFF. The chain carries TRBV18 and TRBJ1-1; D may be TRBD1 (5 bases). CDR1 and CDR2 from the germline V gene are KGHSH and LQKENI. This CDR3 spans 11 amino acids. The V end was cut by 6 bases, the J end by 8 bases, with 10 bases between.

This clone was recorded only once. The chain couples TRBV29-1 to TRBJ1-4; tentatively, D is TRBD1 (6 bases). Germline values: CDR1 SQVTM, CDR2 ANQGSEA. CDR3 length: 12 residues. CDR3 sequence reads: CTGGGSNEKLFF. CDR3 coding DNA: TGCACCGGTGGGGGCTCTAATGAAAAACTGTTTTTT.

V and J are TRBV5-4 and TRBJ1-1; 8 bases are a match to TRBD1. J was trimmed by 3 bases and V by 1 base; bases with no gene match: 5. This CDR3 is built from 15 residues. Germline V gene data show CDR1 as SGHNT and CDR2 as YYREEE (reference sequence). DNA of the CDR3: TGTGCCAGCAGCTTGCCTACAGGGGGGTACACTGAAGCTTTCTTT. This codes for CASSLPTGGYTEAFF.

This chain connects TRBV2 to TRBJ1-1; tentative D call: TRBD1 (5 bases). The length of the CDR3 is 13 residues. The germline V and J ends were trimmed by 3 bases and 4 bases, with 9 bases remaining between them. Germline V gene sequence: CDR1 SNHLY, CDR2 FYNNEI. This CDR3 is CASSEQGSTEAFF. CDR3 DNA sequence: TGTGCCAGCAGTGAGCAGGGTTCCACTGAAGCTTTCTTT.

Here the CDR3 reads CASSSSRGTYGYTF. The DNA for the CDR3 is TGCGCCAGCAGCTCCTCCAGGGGCACCTATGGCTACACCTTC. The V and J genes are TRBV5-1 and TRBJ1-2; possibly TRBD1 for D (6 bases). The CDR3 covers 14 residues. Germline V CDR1 and CDR2: SGHRS, YFSETQ. V dropped 3 bases and J dropped 4 bases, with 13 bases sitting between them.

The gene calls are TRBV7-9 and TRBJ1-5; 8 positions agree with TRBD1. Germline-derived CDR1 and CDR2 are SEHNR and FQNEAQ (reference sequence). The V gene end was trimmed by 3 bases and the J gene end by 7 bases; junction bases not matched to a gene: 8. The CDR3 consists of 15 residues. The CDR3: CASSFQGAPGQPQHF. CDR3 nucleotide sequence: TGTGCCAGCAGCTTTCAGGGGGCTCCCGGCCAGCCCCAGCATTTT.

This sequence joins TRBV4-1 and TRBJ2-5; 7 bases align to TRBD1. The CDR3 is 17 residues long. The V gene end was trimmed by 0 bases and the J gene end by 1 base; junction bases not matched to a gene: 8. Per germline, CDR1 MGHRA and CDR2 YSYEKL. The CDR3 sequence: CASSQEELRQGQETQYF. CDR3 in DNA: TGCGCCAGCAGCCAAGAGGAGCTCCGACAGGGCCAAGAGACCCAGTACTTC.

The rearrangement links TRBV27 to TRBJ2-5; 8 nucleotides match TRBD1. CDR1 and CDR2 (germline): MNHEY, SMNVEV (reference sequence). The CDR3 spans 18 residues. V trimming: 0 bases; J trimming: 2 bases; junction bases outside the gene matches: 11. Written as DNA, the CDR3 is TGTGCCAGCAGTTTATCGTCCGGGACAGGACCCTATCAAGAGACCCAGTACTTC. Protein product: CASSLSSGTGPYQETQYF.

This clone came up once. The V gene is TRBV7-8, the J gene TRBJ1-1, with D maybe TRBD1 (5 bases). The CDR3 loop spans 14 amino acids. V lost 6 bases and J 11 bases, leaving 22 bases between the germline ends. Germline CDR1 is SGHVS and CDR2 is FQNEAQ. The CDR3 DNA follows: TGTGCCAGCAGTCCCTACCAAGGCGCAGGGCAGGCTTTCTTT. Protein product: CASSPYQGAGQAFF. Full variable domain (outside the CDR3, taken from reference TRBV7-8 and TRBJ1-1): GAGVSQSPRYKVAKRGQDVALRCDPISGHVSLFWYQQALGQGPEFLTYFQNEAQLDKSGLPSDRFFAERPEGSVSTLKIQRTQQEDSAVYLCASSPYQGAGQAFFGQGTRLTVV.

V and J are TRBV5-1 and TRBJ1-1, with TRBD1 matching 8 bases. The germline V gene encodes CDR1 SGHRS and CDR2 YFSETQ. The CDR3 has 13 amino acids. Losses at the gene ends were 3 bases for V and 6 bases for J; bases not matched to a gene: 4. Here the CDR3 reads CASSSQDRAEAFF. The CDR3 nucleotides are TGCGCCAGCAGCTCCCAGGACAGGGCTGAAGCTTTCTTT.

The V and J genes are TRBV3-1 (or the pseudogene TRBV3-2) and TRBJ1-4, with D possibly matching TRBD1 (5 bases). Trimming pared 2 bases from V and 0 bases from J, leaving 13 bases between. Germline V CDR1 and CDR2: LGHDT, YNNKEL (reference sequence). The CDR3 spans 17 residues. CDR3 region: CASSQMTETATNEKLFF. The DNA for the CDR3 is TGTGCCAGCAGCCAAATGACAGAAACGGCAACTAATGAAAAACTGTTTTTT.

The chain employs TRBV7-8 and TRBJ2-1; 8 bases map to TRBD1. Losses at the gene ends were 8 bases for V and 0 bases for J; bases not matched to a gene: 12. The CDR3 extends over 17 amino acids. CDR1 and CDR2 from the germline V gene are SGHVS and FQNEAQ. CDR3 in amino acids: CASDKDRGLSSYNEQFF. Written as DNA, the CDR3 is TGTGCCAGCGACAAAGACAGGGGCTTAAGCTCCTACAATGAGCAGTTCTTC.

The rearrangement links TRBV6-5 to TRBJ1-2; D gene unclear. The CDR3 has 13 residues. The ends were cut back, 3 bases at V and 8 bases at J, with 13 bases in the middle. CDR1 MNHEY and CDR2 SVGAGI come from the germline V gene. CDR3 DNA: TGTGCCAGCAGTTATCAGCCCGGGATCGGCTACACCTTC. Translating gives CASSYQPGIGYTF.

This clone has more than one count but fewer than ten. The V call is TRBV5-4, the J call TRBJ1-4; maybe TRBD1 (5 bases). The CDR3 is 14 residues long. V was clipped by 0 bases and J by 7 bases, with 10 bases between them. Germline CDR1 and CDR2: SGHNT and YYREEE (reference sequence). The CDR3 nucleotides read TGTGCCAGCAGCTTGGGGCAGGGTCCTGAAAAACTGTTTTTT. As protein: CASSLGQGPEKLFF. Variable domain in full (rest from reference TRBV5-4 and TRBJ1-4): ETGVTQSPTHLIKTRGQQVTLRCSSQSGHNTVSWYQQALGQGPQFIFQYYREEENGRGNFPPRFSGLQFPNYSSELNVNALELDDSALYLCASSLGQGPEKLFFGSGTQLSVL.

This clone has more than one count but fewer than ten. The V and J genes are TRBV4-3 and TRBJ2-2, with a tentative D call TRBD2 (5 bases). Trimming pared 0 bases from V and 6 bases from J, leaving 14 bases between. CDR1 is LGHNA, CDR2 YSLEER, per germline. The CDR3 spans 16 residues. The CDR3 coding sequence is TGCGCCAGCAGCCAAGATCCGGGGTCGAAGGCCGGGGAGCTGTTTTTT. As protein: CASSQDPGSKAGELFF.

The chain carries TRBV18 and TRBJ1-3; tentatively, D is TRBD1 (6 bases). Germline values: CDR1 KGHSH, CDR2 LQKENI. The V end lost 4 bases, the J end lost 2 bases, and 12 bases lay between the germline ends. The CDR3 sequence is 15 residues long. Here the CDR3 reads CASSLAQGAGNTIYF. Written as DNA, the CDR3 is TGTGCCAGCTCACTGGCACAGGGCGCTGGAAACACCATATATTTT.

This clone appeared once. CDR3: CASSLRTGLMYGYTF. CDR3 nucleotide sequence: TGTGCCAGTAGCCTCAGGACAGGGCTCATGTATGGCTACACCTTC. The rearrangement uses TRBV19 and TRBJ1-2; TRBD1 matches 8 bases. Trimming removed 6 bases from V and 5 bases from J; junction bases left unmatched: 11. CDR1 is LNHDA and CDR2 is SQIVND in the germline V gene (reference sequence). CDR3 length equals 15 residues.

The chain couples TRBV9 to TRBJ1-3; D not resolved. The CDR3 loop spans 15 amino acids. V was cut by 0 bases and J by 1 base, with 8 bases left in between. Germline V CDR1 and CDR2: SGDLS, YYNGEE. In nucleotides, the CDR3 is TGTGCCAGCAGCGTAGTCGCAGATTCTGGAAACACCATATATTTT. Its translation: CASSVVADSGNTIYF.

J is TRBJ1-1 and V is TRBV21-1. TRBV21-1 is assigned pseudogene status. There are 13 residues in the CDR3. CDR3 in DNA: TGTGCCAGCAGCAAAGGGCGGGGCACTGAAGCTTTCTTT. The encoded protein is CASSKGRGTEAFF.

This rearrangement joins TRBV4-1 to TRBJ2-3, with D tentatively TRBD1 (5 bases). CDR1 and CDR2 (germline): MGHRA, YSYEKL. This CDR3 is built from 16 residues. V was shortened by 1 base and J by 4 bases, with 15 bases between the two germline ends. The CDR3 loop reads CASSQGKWQGPDTQYF. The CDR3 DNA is TGCGCCAGCAGCCAAGGTAAATGGCAGGGCCCAGATACGCAGTATTTT.